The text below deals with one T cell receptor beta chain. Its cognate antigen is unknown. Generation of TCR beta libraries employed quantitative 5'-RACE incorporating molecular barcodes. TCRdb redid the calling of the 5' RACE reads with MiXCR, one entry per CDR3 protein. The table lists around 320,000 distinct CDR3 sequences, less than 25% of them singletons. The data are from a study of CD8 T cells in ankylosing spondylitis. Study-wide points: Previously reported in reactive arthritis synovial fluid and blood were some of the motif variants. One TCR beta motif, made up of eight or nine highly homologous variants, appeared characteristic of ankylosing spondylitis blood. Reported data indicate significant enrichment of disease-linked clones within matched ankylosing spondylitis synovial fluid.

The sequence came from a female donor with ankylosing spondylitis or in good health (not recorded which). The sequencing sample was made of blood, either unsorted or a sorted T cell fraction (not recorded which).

The CDR3 reads CATSRRGLAYEQYF. CDR3 sequence (DNA): TGTGCCACCAGCAGGAGGGGCCTCGCCTACGAGCAGTACTTC. This sequence joins TRBV15 and TRBJ2-7; the D call may be TRBD1 or TRBD2 (5 bases each). V was clipped by 3 bases and J by 2 bases, with 11 bases between them. Germline CDR1 is LNHNV and CDR2 is YYDKDF (reference sequence). The CDR3 covers 14 residues.